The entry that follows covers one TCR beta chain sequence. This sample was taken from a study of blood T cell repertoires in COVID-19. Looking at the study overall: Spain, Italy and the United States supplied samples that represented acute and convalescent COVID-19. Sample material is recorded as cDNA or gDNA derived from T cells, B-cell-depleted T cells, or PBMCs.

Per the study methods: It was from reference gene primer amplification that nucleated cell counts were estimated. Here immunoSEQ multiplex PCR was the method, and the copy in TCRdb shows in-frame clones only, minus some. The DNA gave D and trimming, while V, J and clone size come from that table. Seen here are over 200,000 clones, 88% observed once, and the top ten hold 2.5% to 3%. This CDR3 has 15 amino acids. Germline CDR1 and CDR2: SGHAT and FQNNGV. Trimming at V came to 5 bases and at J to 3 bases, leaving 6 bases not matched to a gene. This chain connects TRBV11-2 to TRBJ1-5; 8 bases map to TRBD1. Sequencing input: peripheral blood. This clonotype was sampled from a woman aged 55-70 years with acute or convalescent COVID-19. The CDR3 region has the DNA TGTGCCAGCAGCGCGGGACAGGCTTACAATCAGCCCCAGCATTTT. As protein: CASSAGQAYNQPQHF.